The subject of this entry is one T cell receptor beta chain. Its antigen remains unknown. CDR1 is SGDLS, CDR2 YYNGEE, per germline. This CDR3 is built from 14 residues. V lost 0 bases, J lost 6 bases, and 10 bases lay in between. Sequencing was performed with immunoSEQ multiplex PCR; in TCRdb, only in-frame clones are kept and a portion is missing. The sample has about 78,000 clones; roughly 87% are singletons. The data stem from a study of T cell responses to AZD1222 COVID-19 vaccine. Across the whole study: Pooling was applied to second doses at about 4 or about 12 weeks.

Study results and limitations: There were vaccine-associated CD4 TCRs across spike, dominant at 160-218 and 743-854. Females made up more of the donors, who were largely white British, and clonal diversity may have come out too low. The number of AZD1222 recipients seropositive at baseline was only five or six.

The sample consisted of peripheral blood, taken on day 0 of AZD1222 vaccination. This TCR came from an adult in good health. The gene calls are TRBV9 and TRBJ2-1, with a possible D match to TRBD1 (6 bases). The CDR3: CASSVVVGANEQFF. The CDR3 nucleotides are TGTGCCAGCAGCGTAGTTGTGGGGGCCAATGAGCAGTTCTTC.